This entry lists 30 T cell receptor beta chains sequenced from one sample in a study of early T cells in non-severe SARS-CoV-2 infection. TCRdb ran MiXCR on the 5' RACE reads and lists one entry per CDR3 protein. The sample holds approximately 76,000 distinct CDR3 sequences, 9.5% to 13% seen once. Source material: whole blood. These receptors were obtained from an adult who was a healthcare worker with PCR-confirmed SARS-CoV-2 infection or an uninfected control (not recorded which).

V and J are TRBV6-4 and TRBJ2-3, with 8 bases lining up with TRBD2. CDR3 length: 15 amino acids. V trimming: 0 bases; J trimming: 5 bases; junction bases outside the gene matches: 4. Germline CDR1 is MRHNA and CDR2 is SNTAGT. CDR3 region: CASSDSTSGGDTQYF. The CDR3 DNA reads TGTGCCAGCAGTGACTCTACTAGCGGAGGAGATACGCAGTATTTT.

This clonotype was recorded at least ten times. The CDR3 region has the DNA TGCAGTGCTAATCCCAGGGATGGAGGCGGCTACACCTTC. Its translation is CSANPRDGGGYTF. This chain uses TRBV20-1 with TRBJ1-2, with D possibly being TRBD1 (5 bases). Germline V lookup: CDR1 DFQATT, CDR2 SNEGSKA (reference sequence). The CDR3 runs to 13 residues. Trimming stripped 4 bases from V and 8 bases from J, with 17 bases between.

This chain connects TRBV4-1 to TRBJ1-6, with D uncertain. V shed 2 bases and J shed 6 bases, with 14 bases lying between them. The CDR3 is 16 residues long. In germline, CDR1 is MGHRA, CDR2 YSYEKL. The CDR3 loop reads CASSQSLGIRNSPLHF. The CDR3 coding sequence is TGCGCCAGCAGCCAATCTCTCGGGATCCGTAATTCACCCCTCCACTTT.

This clonotype was observed at least ten times. The chain employs TRBV9 and TRBJ1-2; the D is unclear. Looked up from germline, CDR1 is SGDLS and CDR2 is YYNGEE. Deletions cut 0 bases from V and 1 base from J, with 19 bases between. The CDR3 length is 18 residues. CDR3 residues: CASSVVPEGTPNNYGYTF. The CDR3 DNA is TGTGCCAGCAGCGTAGTTCCGGAGGGTACACCGAATAACTATGGCTACACCTTC.

The chain carries TRBV3-1 and TRBJ2-3; maybe TRBD2 (5 bases). In germline, CDR1 is LGHDT, CDR2 YNNKEL (reference sequence). This CDR3 is built from 14 residues. V lost 4 bases and J lost 4, with 12 bases in between. The CDR3 nucleotides are TGTGCCAGCAGCCTACTAGGACGGCCAGATACGCAGTATTTT. It specifies CASSLLGRPDTQYF.

There are many counts of this clonotype. The chain carries TRBV18 and TRBJ2-3; D ambiguous. V was trimmed by 3 bases and J by 2 bases, leaving 3 bases between them. This CDR3 has 12 amino acids. Germline loops: CDR1 KGHSH, CDR2 LQKENI. For the CDR3, the DNA is TGTGCCAGCTCACCGGACACAGATACGCAGTATTTT. Translating gives CASSPDTDTQYF.

This clonotype was detected many times. V and J are TRBV7-6 and TRBJ1-6; a weak D match, TRBD1 (5 bases). V dropped 3 bases and J dropped 0 bases, with 15 bases sitting between them. The length of the CDR3 is 18 residues. The germline gives CDR1 SGHVS, CDR2 FNYEAQ. The CDR3 region is CASSFNGHGSSYNSPLHF. In DNA, the CDR3 is TGTGCCAGCAGCTTCAACGGACACGGGAGCTCCTATAATTCACCCCTCCACTTT.

In its sample, this clonotype was seen many times. The CDR3 coding sequence is TGTGCCAGCAGCTACCGCTCTGGAAACACCATATATTTT. This sequence encodes CASSYRSGNTIYF. The chain carries TRBV11-3 and TRBJ1-3; D not resolved. Trimming cost V 4 bases and J 0 bases, with 4 bases left between them. This CDR3 is 13 amino acids long. CDR1 is SGHNT, CDR2 YENEEA, per germline.

This clonotype showed up just a few times. The rearrangement uses TRBV20-1 and TRBJ2-7; tentatively, D is TRBD2 (5 bases). Germline CDR1 and CDR2: DFQATT and SNEGSKA (reference sequence). V was clipped by 3 bases and J by 3 bases, with 15 bases between them. The CDR3 sequence is 14 residues long. The DNA for the CDR3 is TGCAGTGCTAGGAGGAGGATGAACGTCTACGAGCAGTACTTC. It yields the protein CSARRRMNVYEQYF.

This clonotype was observed a handful of times. The gene calls are TRBV6-1 and TRBJ2-2; D may match TRBD1 or TRBD2 (5 bases each). V was clipped by 5 bases and J by 2 bases, with 18 bases between them. CDR1 is MNHNS and CDR2 is SASEGT in the germline V gene. This CDR3 comprises 17 residues. In nucleotides, the CDR3 is TGTGCCAGCAGTCAGTCAGGTTGGGGACCTAACACCGGGGAGCTGTTTTTT. Amino acids: CASSQSGWGPNTGELFF.

On this clonotype itself: At one end, the junction sequence differs from germline, possibly due to a read error. The rearrangement uses TRBV4-2 and TRBJ1-2; D ambiguous. The CDR3 sequence is 15 residues long. Germline loops: CDR1 LGHNA, CDR2 YNFKEQ. The CDR3 here is CACSQDHARQASYTF. In nucleotides, the CDR3 is TGTGCCTGCAGCCAAGATCACGCGAGGCAGGCCAGCTACACCTTC.

The chain links TRBV27 to TRBJ2-1, with D possibly being TRBD2 (6 bases). The germline V and J ends were trimmed by 7 bases and 6 bases, with 19 bases remaining between them. Germline V gene lookup returns CDR1 MNHEY and CDR2 SMNVEV (reference sequence). There are 15 residues in the CDR3. CDR3 residues: CASTTYRLEGNEQFF. CDR3 sequence (DNA): TGTGCCAGCACCACTTACCGACTAGAGGGCAATGAGCAGTTCTTC.

V and J are TRBV3-1 and TRBJ1-2; D uncertain. Germline values: CDR1 LGHDT, CDR2 YNNKEL (reference sequence). The CDR3 is 13 amino acids. V was clipped by 3 bases and J by 4 bases, with 9 bases between them. The CDR3 DNA follows: TGTGCCAGCAGCCACAGTTCTTTCTATGGCTACACCTTC. Protein: CASSHSSFYGYTF.

This chain's CDR3 is CAFQGVDTGELFF. The CDR3 nucleotides are TGTGCCTTCCAGGGGGTTGACACCGGGGAGCTGTTTTTT. The chain joins TRBV12-3 or TRBV12-4 to TRBJ2-2; 7 nucleotides align to TRBD1. The CDR3 is 13 amino acids. The V and J ends lost 11 bases and 3 bases, in that order; junction bases with no gene match: 6.

This rearrangement joins TRBV20-1 to TRBJ2-7; 12 nucleotides agree with TRBD2. Germline CDR1 and CDR2: DFQATT and SNEGSKA (reference sequence). The CDR3 consists of 15 residues. The CDR3 nucleotides are TGCAGCTCGACTAGCGGGGGCCTCCACTCCTACGAGCAGTACTTC. Protein product: CSSTSGGLHSYEQYF.

There are many counts of this clonotype. V and J are TRBV5-1 and TRBJ1-5, with TRBD1 as a possible D gene (5 bases). V shed 0 bases and J shed 7 bases, with 14 bases lying between them. Germline V CDR1 and CDR2: SGHRS, YFSETQ. The CDR3 loop spans 15 amino acids. The CDR3 DNA reads as TGCGCCAGCAGCTTGGGTCTCGGGGCTAACCAGCCCCAGCATTTT. It encodes CASSLGLGANQPQHF.

The chain couples TRBV5-1 to TRBJ2-1; D is perhaps TRBD2 (6 bases). The V gene's germline CDR1 is SGHRS and CDR2 YFSETQ. The CDR3 length is 12 residues. V lost 0 bases to trimming and J lost 12 bases, with 10 bases between them. In DNA form, the CDR3 reads TGCGCCAGCAGCTTGGCCGGGACTGGGCAGTTCTTC. It encodes CASSLAGTGQFF.

The chain couples TRBV5-1 to TRBJ2-1; 13 bases align to TRBD2. Germline CDR1 and CDR2: SGHRS and YFSETQ. The CDR3 is 16 residues long. Trimming took 0 bases from V and 6 from J; bases not matched to a gene: 3. The CDR3 DNA follows: TGCGCCAGCAGCTTGGCGACTAGCGGGAGGTTCAATGAGCAGTTCTTC. Its translation: CASSLATSGRFNEQFF.

The rearrangement links TRBV14 to TRBJ2-1; tentatively, D is TRBD1 or TRBD2 (5 bases each). The CDR3 is 16 amino acids. The germline V gene has CDR1 SGHDN and CDR2 FVKESK. Between the trimmed V and J ends, which lost 2 bases and 4 bases, there was a span of 15 bases. CDR3 nucleotides: TGTGCCAGCAGCCAACGGGACGGGGCCACTTACAATGAGCAGTTCTTC. It translates to CASSQRDGATYNEQFF.

This clonotype was observed at least ten times. The rearrangement uses TRBV5-1 and TRBJ2-5, with 8 bases matching TRBD1. Germline CDR1 reads SGHRS; CDR2 reads YFSETQ. This CDR3 comprises 15 residues. Germline trimming cut 1 base from V and 3 bases from J; bases unmatched to any gene: 5. CDR3 residues: CASSLTMTGEETQYF. The CDR3, as DNA: TGCGCCAGCAGCTTGACTATGACAGGGGAAGAGACCCAGTACTTC.

This clonotype was seen ten or more times. The chain links TRBV2 to TRBJ1-5; D possibly corresponds to TRBD1 (5 bases). V gave up 4 bases and J gave up 7 bases, with 14 bases separating them. The CDR3 totals 14 residues. CDR1 is SNHLY, CDR2 FYNNEI, per germline. This chain's CDR3 is CASSAGQDEQPQHF. The CDR3 nucleotides read TGTGCCAGCAGTGCAGGGCAGGATGAGCAGCCCCAGCATTTT.

The V gene is TRBV6-6, the J gene TRBJ2-7; a possible D gene is TRBD1 (8 bases). In germline, CDR1 is MNHNY, CDR2 SVGAGI (reference sequence). The length of the CDR3 is 17 residues. Trimming stripped 6 bases from V and 4 bases from J, with 25 bases between. DNA of the CDR3: TGTGCCAGCAGCCCCACCAACAGGGGGGGGCCTCGGTACGAGCAGTACTTC. Protein sequence: CASSPTNRGGPRYEQYF.

V and J are TRBV12-3 or TRBV12-4 and TRBJ2-7; tentatively, D is TRBD2 (6 bases). The V end lost 3 bases, the J end lost 5 bases, and 14 bases lay between the germline ends. The CDR3 has 14 amino acids. CDR3 region: CASSLRRDGDEQYF. Written as DNA, the CDR3 is TGTGCCAGCAGTTTGAGGCGGGATGGGGACGAGCAGTACTTC.

This clonotype showed up many times. The V and J genes are TRBV18 and TRBJ2-5; tentative D call: TRBD1 (5 bases). The V gene's germline CDR1 is KGHSH and CDR2 LQKENI. Trimming removed 3 bases at V and 5 bases at J, with 10 bases between. This CDR3 contains 13 residues. The CDR3 here is CASSPGTGETQYF. The CDR3 nucleotides read TGTGCCAGCTCACCGGGAACAGGCGAGACCCAGTACTTC.

Many counts were recorded for this clonotype. This chain joins TRBV28 and TRBJ2-7; tentatively, D is TRBD1 or TRBD2 (5 bases each). Germline V gene sequence: CDR1 MDHEN, CDR2 SYDVKM. This CDR3 comprises 15 residues. V lost 5 bases to trimming and J lost 1 base, with 15 bases between them. This CDR3 reads CASSTAGDGSYEQYF. CDR3 nucleotide sequence: TGTGCCAGCAGTACCGCCGGGGACGGGTCCTACGAGCAGTACTTC.

This clonotype showed up just a few times. The rearrangement links TRBV20-1 to TRBJ2-1; TRBD1 agrees at 8 bases. Losses at the gene ends were 7 bases for V and 4 bases for J; bases not matched to a gene: 9. CDR1 is DFQATT, CDR2 SNEGSKA, per germline (reference sequence). The length of the CDR3 is 14 residues. Here the CDR3 reads CSVPRGQAYNEQFF. The CDR3 nucleotides read TGCAGTGTACCTAGGGGACAGGCATACAATGAGCAGTTCTTC.

Ten or more counts support this clonotype. This chain connects TRBV30 to TRBJ2-1; 7 nucleotides match TRBD2. CDR1 is GTSNPN and CDR2 is SVGIG in the germline V gene (reference sequence). V lost 4 bases, J lost 9 bases, and 15 bases stayed unmatched. This CDR3 has 15 amino acids. This CDR3 is CAWTIGTRGKGEQFF. The CDR3 nucleotides read TGTGCCTGGACGATAGGGACGCGGGGGAAGGGTGAGCAGTTCTTC. Drawing the rest from reference TRBV30 and TRBJ2-1, the complete variable domain is SQTIHQWPATLVQPVGSPLSLECTVEGTSNPNLYWYRQAAGRGLQLLFYSVGIGQISSEVPQNLSASRPQDRQFILSSKKLLLSDSGFYLCAWTIGTRGKGEQFFGPGTRLTVL.

Worth noting for this clonotype: A much larger clone differs by one base, so this may be a read error. The chain joins TRBV3-1 to TRBJ2-7; no clear D gene. CDR1 and CDR2 from the germline V gene are LGHDT and YNNKEL (reference sequence). This CDR3 has 11 residues. V lost 0 bases to trimming and J lost 3 bases, with 0 bases between them. CDR3 loop: CASSQDYEQYF. DNA of the CDR3: TGTGCCAGCAGCCAAGACTACGAGCAGTACTTC.

This clonotype showed up many times. V usage is TRBV19 and J usage is TRBJ2-1, with TRBD2 identical over 9 bases. CDR1 is LNHDA, CDR2 SQIVND, per germline (reference sequence). The CDR3 loop spans 15 amino acids. The V segment lost 6 bases and the J segment 4 bases; nucleotides outside the gene matches: 7. CDR3: CASRSTSGPYNEQFF. CDR3 bases: TGTGCCAGTAGATCTACTAGCGGGCCTTACAATGAGCAGTTCTTC.

The sample holds many counts of this clonotype. This sequence joins TRBV12-3 or TRBV12-4 and TRBJ1-2; 7 bases are shared with TRBD1. The CDR3 spans 13 residues. V shed 3 bases, J shed 7 bases, and the junction held 5 bases outside the gene matches. The DNA of the CDR3 is TGTGCCAGCAGTTTGGGACAGAGGAGTGGCTACACCTTC. Residues: CASSLGQRSGYTF.